The 9 T cell receptor beta chains reported below all come from one sample, sequenced in a study of T cell responses to AZD1222 COVID-19 vaccine. The method was immunoSEQ multiplex PCR; TCRdb's version includes in-frame clones alone and lacks a portion of them. The sample contains 120,000 or so clones, 85% to 90% of which appear only once. Sequenced material: peripheral blood, taken on day 0 of MenACWY control vaccination. These receptors originate from an adult in good health.

The chain couples TRBV5-1 to TRBJ1-4; D might be TRBD1 (5 bases). The germline V gene encodes CDR1 SGHRS and CDR2 YFSETQ. Trimming shortened V by 0 bases and J by 8 bases, and 11 bases separated the two germline ends. This CDR3 region has 14 residues. The CDR3 reads CASSLGGPGEKLFF. CDR3 DNA: TGCGCCAGCAGCTTGGGGGGCCCAGGAGAAAAACTGTTTTTT.

The CDR3 DNA is TGTGCCAGCAGCCCCCGGGCACCGAGCTCCTACAATGAGCAGTTCTTC. Translation: CASSPRAPSSYNEQFF. J is TRBJ2-1 and V is TRBV7-7; D not resolved. V lost 5 bases and J lost 0, with 14 bases in between. Germline CDR1 and CDR2: SSHAT and FNYEAQ (reference sequence). This CDR3 has 16 amino acids.

V usage is TRBV5-1 and J usage is TRBJ1-3, with a possible D match to TRBD1 (5 bases). The CDR3 contains 15 residues. Germline assignment: CDR1 SGHRS and CDR2 YFSETQ. Trimming stripped 5 bases from V and 0 bases from J, with 12 bases between. The CDR3 region has the DNA TGCGCCAGCAGTCCCACGGGGGGCTCTGGAAACACCATATATTTT. This encodes CASSPTGGSGNTIYF.

V usage is TRBV7-9 and J usage is TRBJ2-7; D is perhaps TRBD1 (6 bases). Trimming cost V 7 bases and J 7 bases, with 11 bases left between them. This CDR3 has 11 residues. The germline V gene encodes CDR1 SEHNR and CDR2 FQNEAQ (reference sequence). CDR3 sequence: CASTQGSEQYF. In DNA, the CDR3 is TGTGCCAGCACCCAGGGGTCTGAGCAGTACTTC.

This rearrangement joins TRBV2 to TRBJ2-7; TRBD2 matches 8 bases. CDR1 is SNHLY and CDR2 is FYNNEI in the germline V gene. J lost 3 bases, V lost 8 bases, and 6 bases had no gene match. CDR3 size: 13 residues. For the CDR3, the DNA is TGTGCCAGCTGTAGCGGGATTCACTACGAGCAGTACTTC. It is translated as CASCSGIHYEQYF.

The chain joins TRBV30 to TRBJ1-4; 7 bases line up with TRBD1. The trim removed 5 bases at V and 5 bases at J, leaving 8 bases unmatched. Germline loops: CDR1 GTSNPN, CDR2 SVGIG (reference sequence). The CDR3 is 14 amino acids. In DNA form, the CDR3 reads TGTGCCTGGCATGGGACAGCGAAAAATGAAAAACTGTTTTTT. This encodes CAWHGTAKNEKLFF.

The chain uses TRBV7-2 and TRBJ1-3; the D is unclear. This CDR3 has 16 residues. Germline V CDR1 and CDR2: SGHTA, FQGNSA. V lost 2 bases and J 0 bases, leaving 11 bases between the germline ends. The CDR3 loop is CASSLRAESSGNTIYF. The DNA of the CDR3 is TGTGCCAGCAGCTTAAGGGCGGAGAGCTCTGGAAACACCATATATTTT.

The chain employs TRBV7-3 and TRBJ2-3; the D gene is possibly TRBD2 (6 bases). Germline CDR1 SGHTA, CDR2 FQGTGA. The CDR3 has 14 residues. Trimming stripped 6 bases from V and 0 bases from J, with 10 bases between. CDR3 sequence reads: CASRPSGSTDTQYF. The DNA for the CDR3 is TGTGCCAGCAGGCCCAGCGGGAGCACAGATACGCAGTATTTT. The entire variable domain, with the rest obtained from reference TRBV7-3 and TRBJ2-3, is as follows: GAGVSQTPSNKVTEKGKYVELRCDPISGHTALYWYRQSLGQGPEFLIYFQGTGAADDSGLPNDRFFAVRPEGSVSTLKIQRTERGDSAVYLCASRPSGSTDTQYFGPGTRLTVL.

The rearrangement links TRBV5-1 to TRBJ1-5; D remains ambiguous. Germline assignment: CDR1 SGHRS and CDR2 YFSETQ. The V end was cut by 0 bases, the J end by 1 base, with 8 bases between. The CDR3 is 15 amino acids. CDR3 DNA: TGCGCCAGCAGCTTGGATGATGGGAGCAATCAGCCCCAGCATTTT. Translated, it gives CASSLDDGSNQPQHF.